This T cell receptor (beta chain) is from a study of regulatory and conventional T cells in RAG deficiency. Study findings and constraints: Shorter CDR3s in all patient subsets; >90% Treg-Tconv overlap in Omenn.

Assay: immunoSEQ multiplex PCR; the TCRdb copy retains only in-frame clones and omits some. Found here are some 20,000 clones, around 94% of them singletons; the top ten hold roughly 0.73%. Notes on this clone: The antigen is undetermined.

The sorted conventional CD4+ T cells were CD25-low and CD127-high, with genomic DNA sequenced. These data were also reused for a study on regulatory T cells. That study adds: The PCR used 52 TRBV and 13 TRBJ primers. Skewed V and J usage and few unique V-J pairs marked patient repertoires, most in Tregs.

Sequenced material: CD4+ T cells sorted from blood. The receptor was derived from a human donor in good health.

CDR3 region: CASSIGPIYNEQFF. DNA of the CDR3: TGTGCCAGCAGCATAGGACCTATCTACAATGAGCAGTTCTTC. The chain recombines TRBV11-2 with TRBJ2-1; D is unresolved. V gave up 5 bases and J gave up 3 bases, with 11 bases separating them. The germline CDR1 and CDR2 sequences are SGHAT and FQNNGV. CDR3 size: 14 residues.